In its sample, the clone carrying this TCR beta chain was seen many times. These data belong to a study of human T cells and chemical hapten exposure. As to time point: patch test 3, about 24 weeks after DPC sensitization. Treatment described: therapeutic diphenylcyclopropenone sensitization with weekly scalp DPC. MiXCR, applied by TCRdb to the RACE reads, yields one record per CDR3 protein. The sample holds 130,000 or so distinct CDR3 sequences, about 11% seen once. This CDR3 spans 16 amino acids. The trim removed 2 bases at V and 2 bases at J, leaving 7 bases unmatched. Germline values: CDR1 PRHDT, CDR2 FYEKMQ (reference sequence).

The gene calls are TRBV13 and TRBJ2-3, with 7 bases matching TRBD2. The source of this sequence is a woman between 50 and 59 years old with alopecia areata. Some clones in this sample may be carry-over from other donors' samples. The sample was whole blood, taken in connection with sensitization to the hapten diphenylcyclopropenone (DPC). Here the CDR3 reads CASSLTTSDYTDTQYF. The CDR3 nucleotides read TGTGCCAGCAGCTTAACCACTAGCGACTACACAGATACGCAGTATTTT.